The rows below give T cell receptor beta chains drawn from one sample of a study of cytomegalovirus exposure and HLA in healthy donors. This table comes from immunoSEQ multiplex PCR, and its TCRdb copy is limited to in-frame clones, with some not included. The sample lists approximately 140,000 clones; approximately 77% were seen once. Sequenced sample: PBMCs. Receptors were obtained from a woman aged 45-65 years in good health and CMV-seronegative. Both conserved end residues are part of each CDR3. The D gene is left open where the match is weak. For some rows the clone size is stated as once, few or many, or as a class when expanded; others skip it.

CDR3aa: CASSTSGTGSHEQYF; CDR3nt: TGTGCCAGCAGCACAAGCGGGACAGGGTCCCACGAGCAGTACTTC; j_gene: TRBJ2-7; abundance: once; d_gene: TRBD1; v_gene: TRBV7-8
CDR3aa: CASSQDEGAHQPQHF; CDR3nt: TGTGCCAGCAGCCAAGATGAGGGGGCCCACCAGCCCCAGCATTTT; j_gene: TRBJ1-5; abundance: -; d_gene: TRBD1; v_gene: TRBV4-2
CDR3aa: CASSARLAGGTDTQYF; CDR3nt: TGTGCCAGCAGCGCCCGACTAGCGGGGGGCACAGATACGCAGTATTTT; j_gene: TRBJ2-3; abundance: few; d_gene: TRBD2; v_gene: TRBV9
CDR3aa: CASSLVGGRGGYTF; CDR3nt: TGTGCCAGCAGCTTAGTCGGGGGGCGAGGTGGCTACACCTTC; j_gene: TRBJ1-2; abundance: -; d_gene: -; v_gene: TRBV7-9
CDR3aa: CASSPKTSRGTYNEQFF; CDR3nt: TGTGCCAGCTCACCAAAAACCTCCCGGGGGACCTACAATGAGCAGTTCTTC; j_gene: TRBJ2-1; abundance: -; d_gene: -; v_gene: TRBV18
CDR3aa: CAWSGGVYTGELFF; CDR3nt: TGTGCCTGGAGTGGGGGGGTATACACCGGGGAGCTGTTTTTT; j_gene: TRBJ2-2; abundance: -; d_gene: -; v_gene: TRBV30
CDR3aa: CASSFDIDGELFF; CDR3nt: TGTGCCAGCAGTTTTGACATAGACGGGGAGCTGTTTTTT; j_gene: TRBJ2-2; abundance: -; d_gene: -; v_gene: TRBV6-5
CDR3aa: CASSLLRGQDTEAFF; CDR3nt: TGTGCCAGCAGCCTATTAAGGGGGCAGGACACTGAAGCTTTCTTT; j_gene: TRBJ1-1; abundance: -; d_gene: TRBD1; v_gene: TRBV16
CDR3aa: CASSFGQGSTDTQYF; CDR3nt: TGTGCCAGCAGCTTTGGACAGGGAAGCACAGATACGCAGTATTTT; j_gene: TRBJ2-3; abundance: -; d_gene: TRBD1; v_gene: TRBV5-8
CDR3aa: CASSIEAGWKTQYF; CDR3nt: TGTGCCAGTAGTATAGAGGCAGGGTGGAAGACCCAGTACTTC; j_gene: TRBJ2-5; abundance: -; d_gene: -; v_gene: TRBV19
CDR3aa: CASSQNTGVVGYTF; CDR3nt: TGTGCCAGCAGCCAAAACACAGGGGTAGTTGGCTACACCTTC; j_gene: TRBJ1-2; abundance: -; d_gene: TRBD1; v_gene: TRBV7-2
CDR3aa: CASSLARNTIYF; CDR3nt: TGTGCCAGCAGCTTAGCCAGAAACACCATATATTTT; j_gene: TRBJ1-3; abundance: -; d_gene: -; v_gene: TRBV7-9
CDR3aa: CASSPSHATSTDTQYF; CDR3nt: TGTGCCAGCTCACCATCGCACGCGACTAGCACAGATACGCAGTATTTT; j_gene: TRBJ2-3; abundance: -; d_gene: -; v_gene: TRBV18
CDR3aa: CASSIDRSRRQYF; CDR3nt: TGTGCCAGTAGTATCGACAGGTCCCGACGGCAGTACTTC; j_gene: TRBJ2-7; abundance: -; d_gene: -; v_gene: TRBV19
CDR3aa: CASSPRATGYEQYF; CDR3nt: TGTGCCAGTAGCCCTAGAGCGACAGGCTACGAGCAGTACTTC; j_gene: TRBJ2-7; abundance: -; d_gene: -; v_gene: TRBV19
CDR3aa: CASLVTPDYGYTF; CDR3nt: TGTGCCAGCTTGGTAACCCCGGACTATGGCTACACCTTC; j_gene: TRBJ1-2; abundance: -; d_gene: -; v_gene: TRBV2
CDR3aa: CASSYRLDGTEAFF; CDR3nt: TGTGCCAGCAGTTACCGGTTAGATGGCACTGAAGCTTTCTTT; j_gene: TRBJ1-1; abundance: -; d_gene: -; v_gene: TRBV6-5
CDR3aa: CASSFSGGALADTQYF; CDR3nt: TGTGCCAGCAGCTTCAGCGGGGGGGCGTTGGCAGATACGCAGTATTTT; j_gene: TRBJ2-3; abundance: -; d_gene: TRBD2; v_gene: TRBV7-2
CDR3aa: CASSQEGDRGVRFF; CDR3nt: TGCGCCAGCAGCCAAGAGGGGGACAGGGGCGTTCGGTTTTTT; j_gene: TRBJ1-6; abundance: -; d_gene: TRBD1; v_gene: TRBV4-1
CDR3aa: CASSSRGPSTDTQYF; CDR3nt: TGTGCCAGCAGCTCGCGGGGACCTAGCACAGATACGCAGTATTTT; j_gene: TRBJ2-3; abundance: -; d_gene: -; v_gene: TRBV5-4
CDR3aa: CASRPIRQAENSPLHF; CDR3nt: TGTGCCAGCAGACCCATACGACAGGCGGAGAATTCACCCCTCCACTTT; j_gene: TRBJ1-6; abundance: few; d_gene: -; v_gene: TRBV11-2
CDR3aa: CASSLRSGGFYEQYF; CDR3nt: TGTGCCAGCTCCTTGAGGAGCGGGGGCTTCTACGAGCAGTACTTC; j_gene: TRBJ2-7; abundance: -; d_gene: TRBD2; v_gene: TRBV19
CDR3aa: CAISTSGGNTDTQYF; CDR3nt: TGTGCCATCAGCACGAGCGGGGGCAACACAGATACGCAGTATTTT; j_gene: TRBJ2-3; abundance: -; d_gene: TRBD2; v_gene: TRBV10-3
CDR3aa: CASSSSGGPAYEQYF; CDR3nt: TGTGCCAGCAGTTCAAGCGGGGGGCCCGCCTACGAGCAGTACTTC; j_gene: TRBJ2-7; abundance: few; d_gene: TRBD2; v_gene: TRBV27
CDR3aa: CASSPWTEETQYF; CDR3nt: TGCGCCAGCAGCCCCTGGACAGAAGAGACCCAGTACTTC; j_gene: TRBJ2-5; abundance: -; d_gene: -; v_gene: TRBV5-1
CDR3aa: CASSQGQAQGIEAFF; CDR3nt: TGTGCCAGCAGCCAAGGACAGGCCCAGGGGATCGAAGCTTTCTTT; j_gene: TRBJ1-1; abundance: -; d_gene: TRBD1; v_gene: TRBV5-5
CDR3aa: CASSSKAGLQGNSGEQYF; CDR3nt: TGCGCCAGCAGCTCAAAGGCTGGACTCCAAGGCAATAGTGGCGAGCAGTACTTC; j_gene: TRBJ2-7; abundance: -; d_gene: -; v_gene: TRBV4-1
CDR3aa: CASSFTGGDEKLFF; CDR3nt: TGTGCCAGTAGTTTTACAGGGGGCGATGAAAAACTGTTTTTT; j_gene: TRBJ1-4; abundance: few; d_gene: TRBD1; v_gene: TRBV19
CDR3aa: CSSSRLNEKLFF; CDR3nt: TGTTCCAGCAGCCGGTTAAATGAAAAACTGTTTTTT; j_gene: TRBJ1-4; abundance: -; d_gene: -; v_gene: TRBV7-9
CDR3aa: CASRRGTSGGQETQYF; CDR3nt: TGTGCCAGCAGACGTGGGACTAGCGGGGGCCAAGAGACCCAGTACTTC; j_gene: TRBJ2-5; abundance: -; d_gene: TRBD2; v_gene: TRBV11-2
CDR3aa: CASSSRQPQHF; CDR3nt: TGTGCCAGCAGTTCCCGTCAGCCCCAGCATTTT; j_gene: TRBJ1-5; abundance: few; d_gene: -; v_gene: TRBV28
CDR3aa: CASSMTSHTDTQYF; CDR3nt: TGTGCCAGCAGCATGACTAGCCACACAGATACGCAGTATTTT; j_gene: TRBJ2-3; abundance: -; d_gene: TRBD2; v_gene: TRBV7-9
CDR3aa: CASKGGGDYGYTF; CDR3nt: TGTGCCAGCAAAGGGGGGGGCGACTATGGCTACACCTTC; j_gene: TRBJ1-2; abundance: -; d_gene: -; v_gene: TRBV2
CDR3aa: CASTLGARKLFF; CDR3nt: TGTGCCAGCACCCTGGGGGCGAGAAAACTGTTTTTT; j_gene: TRBJ1-4; abundance: few; d_gene: -; v_gene: TRBV2
CDR3aa: CATSLRRGIGYEQYF; CDR3nt: TGTGCCACCAGCTTAAGGAGGGGAATTGGGTACGAGCAGTACTTC; j_gene: TRBJ2-7; abundance: -; d_gene: -; v_gene: TRBV15
CDR3aa: CASSIDHASTDTQYF; CDR3nt: TGCGCCAGCAGTATAGATCATGCTAGCACAGATACGCAGTATTTT; j_gene: TRBJ2-3; abundance: -; d_gene: -; v_gene: TRBV5-1
CDR3aa: CASSRSRRADTQYF; CDR3nt: TGTGCCAGCAGCCGCTCGAGGCGGGCAGATACGCAGTATTTT; j_gene: TRBJ2-3; abundance: -; d_gene: -; v_gene: TRBV7-2
CDR3aa: CASSLARVGGQETQYF; CDR3nt: TGTGCCAGCAGCTTAGCCAGGGTTGGCGGCCAAGAGACCCAGTACTTC; j_gene: TRBJ2-5; abundance: -; d_gene: -; v_gene: TRBV7-2
CDR3aa: CASSLDPVGRVYEQYF; CDR3nt: TGTGCCAGCAGCTTAGATCCGGTAGGGAGGGTGTACGAGCAGTACTTC; j_gene: TRBJ2-7; abundance: -; d_gene: TRBD2; v_gene: TRBV7-9
CDR3aa: CASRVQATNEKLFF; CDR3nt: TGTGCCAGCAGGGTACAGGCAACTAATGAAAAACTGTTTTTT; j_gene: TRBJ1-4; abundance: -; d_gene: -; v_gene: TRBV4-2
CDR3aa: CAISESRGDTQYF; CDR3nt: TGTGCCATCAGTGAGTCAAGGGGAGATACGCAGTATTTT; j_gene: TRBJ2-3; abundance: -; d_gene: -; v_gene: TRBV10-3
CDR3aa: CASSRTGEEAFF; CDR3nt: TGTGCCAGCAGCCGGACAGGGGAGGAAGCTTTCTTT; j_gene: TRBJ1-1; abundance: -; d_gene: TRBD1; v_gene: TRBV14
CDR3aa: CASQLTANYGYTF; CDR3nt: TGTGCCAGCCAACTGACAGCTAACTATGGCTACACCTTC; j_gene: TRBJ1-2; abundance: -; d_gene: -; v_gene: TRBV6-6